These T cell receptor beta chains were read from a single sample in a study of neurological immune-mediated disorders. TCRdb passed the 5' RACE reads through MiXCR, listing each CDR3 protein once. Here the sample spans tens of thousands of distinct CDR3 sequences, about 10% being singletons. The sample taken for sequencing was PBMCs. Source of these receptors: a male donor with HTLV-1-associated myelopathy (HAM/TSP). The CDR3 runs from the conserved cysteine through the conserved F or W. The D gene is left open where the match is weak. Clone size appears in some rows only: once, few, many, or a class for an expanded clone.

V gene: TRBV11-2
D gene: TRBD2
J gene: TRBJ2-5
clone size: many
CDR3 DNA: TGTGCCAGCAGCTTAGTCAGAAGCGGGGGGCCGGAGGGGGAGACCCAGTACTTC
CDR3 protein: CASSLVRSGGPEGETQYF

V gene: TRBV5-1
D gene: .
J gene: TRBJ1-5
clone size: many
CDR3 DNA: TGCGCCAGCAGCCCAAGTAATAGCAATCAGCCCCAGCATTTT
CDR3 protein: CASSPSNSNQPQHF

V gene: TRBV20-1
D gene: .
J gene: TRBJ1-4
clone size: many
CDR3 DNA: TGCAGTGCCATGAAAGGGGCAACTAATGAAAAACTGTTTTTT
CDR3 protein: CSAMKGATNEKLFF

V gene: TRBV14
D gene: .
J gene: TRBJ2-7
clone size: many
CDR3 DNA: TGTGCCAGCAGCCAAGGGACAGCGGTCTCTTGGTACTTC
CDR3 protein: CASSQGTAVSWYF

V gene: TRBV2
D gene: .
J gene: TRBJ2-3
clone size: once
CDR3 DNA: TGTGCCAGCAGTGACCCAAAGAATCCTAGCACAGATACGCAGTATTTT
CDR3 protein: CASSDPKNPSTDTQYF

V gene: TRBV15
D gene: TRBD1
J gene: TRBJ2-7
clone size: many
CDR3 DNA: TGTGCCACCAGCAACCAGGGACAGGGCTACGAGCAGTACTTC
CDR3 protein: CATSNQGQGYEQYF

V gene: TRBV24-1
D gene: .
J gene: TRBJ2-7
clone size: many
CDR3 DNA: TGTGCCACCTTGTACTGGGAAGGATCCTACGAGCAGTACTTC
CDR3 protein: CATLYWEGSYEQYF

V gene: TRBV9
D gene: .
J gene: TRBJ2-7
clone size: many
CDR3 DNA: TGTGCCAGCAGCGTAGGAGGAGGGACCAATACCTACGAGCAGTACTTC
CDR3 protein: CASSVGGGTNTYEQYF

V gene: TRBV9
D gene: .
J gene: TRBJ1-5
clone size: many
CDR3 DNA: TGTGCCAGCAGCGGTAAGGGAAGCAATCAGCCCCAGCATTTT
CDR3 protein: CASSGKGSNQPQHF

V gene: TRBV7-3
D gene: .
J gene: TRBJ2-7
clone size: many
CDR3 DNA: TGTGCCAGCAGCTTAGCGCCGTCGCAGGGTGAGCAGTACTTC
CDR3 protein: CASSLAPSQGEQYF

V gene: TRBV20-1
D gene: .
J gene: TRBJ1-1
clone size: .
CDR3 DNA: TGCAGTGCGGTCAGGGGAACTGAAGCTTTCTTT
CDR3 protein: CSAVRGTEAFF

V gene: TRBV5-4
D gene: TRBD1
J gene: TRBJ2-2
clone size: many
CDR3 DNA: TGTGCCAGCAGCTACAGGGGTCCGACCGGGGAGCTGTTTTTT
CDR3 protein: CASSYRGPTGELFF

V gene: TRBV20-1
D gene: TRBD2
J gene: TRBJ2-5
clone size: .
CDR3 DNA: TGCAGTGCTCCTCCGGGACTAGCGGGGGGGGAGAGGGAGACCCAGTACTTC
CDR3 protein: CSAPPGLAGGERETQYF

V gene: TRBV20-1
D gene: .
J gene: TRBJ2-1
clone size: many
CDR3 DNA: TGCAGTGCCCCCCGCCCCTCCGGGCATGAGCAGTTCTTC
CDR3 protein: CSAPRPSGHEQFF

V gene: TRBV7-2
D gene: .
J gene: TRBJ1-1
clone size: many
CDR3 DNA: TGTGCCAGCAGCTGGACAGTGAACACTGAAGCTTTCTTT
CDR3 protein: CASSWTVNTEAFF

V gene: TRBV12-3/TRBV12-4
D gene: TRBD1
J gene: TRBJ2-2
clone size: many
CDR3 DNA: TGTGCCAGCAGGTCGGACAGGGTCCTAAACACCGGGGAGCTGTTTTTT
CDR3 protein: CASRSDRVLNTGELFF

V gene: TRBV5-1
D gene: .
J gene: TRBJ2-3
clone size: many
CDR3 DNA: TGCGCCAGCAGCTCGAGGGATACGCAGTATTTT
CDR3 protein: CASSSRDTQYF

V gene: TRBV2
D gene: TRBD1
J gene: TRBJ2-7
clone size: .
CDR3 DNA: TGTGCCAGCGAGTCCGGGACAGGGAGCTACGAGCAGTACTTC
CDR3 protein: CASESGTGSYEQYF